This entry describes one TCR beta chain. The target of this receptor is not known. Base qualities are missing; no much larger clone stands one base away. These data come from a study of T-cell memory formation after mild COVID-19 (dated by TCRdb to the early 2020s). Concerning the study at large: TCR sequence clusters from the two donors were found to be largely donor specific. In a couple of donors, T-cell clones that expanded and contracted after mild COVID-19 were tracked by sequencing TCRalpha and TCRbeta repertoires over time. The cohort comprised two young, previously healthy adult volunteers, one female and one male. Points the paper makes about the study in general: Contracting CD4+ clones turned up mainly in the CM and EM memory subsets, whereas EMRA was where CD8+ clones were enriched. From day 15 to 85, contracting clones showed balanced CD4/CD8 phenotypes, whereas a second wave of clones that expanded from day 15 to 37 leaned towards CD4+. Some responding clones were detected in pre-infection memory, suggesting pre-existing cross-reactive memory T cells joined the SARS-CoV-2 response. The study covered only a couple of mild cases, and larger cohorts including severe cases with pre-infection samples were considered necessary. Whether the second-wave clones peaking on day 37 were SARS-CoV-2 specific was not confirmed.

The data were produced on an Illumina NovaSeq 6000. cDNA libraries for TCRalpha and TCRbeta were prepared by 5'RACE using constant-segment primers, with sample barcodes and unique molecular identifiers added. Trizol reagent was used to extract RNA from every sample. Libraries were amplified in two PCR steps, with a second sample barcode and Illumina TruSeq adapters added in the second step. Sequencing of libraries was performed on an Illumina NovaSeq with 2 x 150 bp paired-end reads. The published analysis was carried out like this. Demultiplexing of reads and collapsing into UMI-guided consensus sequences were performed with migec v1.2.7. Using mixcr v2.1.11, UMI consensuses were aligned to TRA and TRB V and J templates and then assembled into clonotypes. Clonotypes were classified as expanded or contracted when called significant by both edgeR and NoisET, with noise models trained on biological replicates. edgeR calls used a false discovery rate-adjusted p below 0.01 and a log2 fold-change threshold of 1. As an exploratory analysis of dynamics, max-normalized trajectories of the 1000 most abundant clonotypes were examined by PCA with hierarchical clustering. Separately sequenced CD4+ and CD8+ repertoires were used to assign the CD4 or CD8 phenotype of responding clones. TCRdb redid the processing of the public reads, applying fastp at Q25 and MiXCR, and retained in-frame beta chains. Identical CDR3 protein sequences are pooled into one entry, listed with their most common genes and DNA. TCRdb's processing, not the study's, gives the V and J calls here. This sample comprises roughly 130,000 distinct CDR3 sequences, roughly 6.2% of them detected only once. Roughly 2% of the sample rests with the top ten.

The germline V gene yields KGHSH for CDR1 and LQKENI for CDR2. Inclusive of the bounding cysteine and phenylalanine, the CDR3 is 15 residues long. The read is trimmed to its CDR3 DNA, 45 bases read in frame from base 1. V sheds 0 bases and J sheds 0 bases, leaving 8 bases between their ends. PBMCs were isolated by Ficoll-Paque density gradient centrifugation. The sequence is built from TRBV18 and TRBJ1-1, with the D gene not confidently named. This clonotype originated in an adult woman who had mild COVID-19 (a few samples of this study predate the infection). The sample titles of this study are shuffled in the database, so cell type and time point are left out; the donor was told from shared clones. Source material: PBMCs or a T cell subset sorted from them (not recorded which). The DNA reads as follows: TGTGCCAGCTCACCACCCTTAGGGCTGAACACTGAAGCTTTCTTT. Translated, this is CASSPPLGLNTEAFF.